These T cell receptor beta chains were read from a single sample in a study of blood T cells in healthy people across ages. TCRdb reanalysed the 5' RACE reads using MiXCR and keeps one entry per CDR3 protein. The sample has 1.8 million or so distinct CDR3 sequences; around 42% are singletons. The sequenced sample was blood. The receptor set was obtained from a human donor in good health. Each CDR3 is given with its conserved first and last residue. A D gene is named only where the DNA matches it firmly. Part of the rows lack a size; the others show once, few, many or a class for expanded clones.

TRBJ2-1	TRBD2	few	TRBV4-1	18	TGCGCCAGCAGCCAAGTCCCCCTTAGCGGGGGGGCCGGGAATGAGCAGTTCTTC	CASSQVPLSGGAGNEQFF
TRBJ2-2	.	.	TRBV6-5	14	TGTGCCAGCAACGACGGGGGGAACACCGGGGAGCTGTTTTTT	CASNDGGNTGELFF
TRBJ1-5	.	few	TRBV20-1	15	TGCAGTGCCTTGGATTTCTGGAGGGGCAATCAGCCCCAGCATTTT	CSALDFWRGNQPQHF
TRBJ1-2	TRBD1	once	TRBV29-1	11	TGCAGCGCCTCGACAGGGGGTGACTACACCTTC	CSASTGGDYTF
TRBJ1-6	TRBD1	.	TRBV7-9	17	TGTGCCAGCAGCCCCCGGACAGGGGAGGCCTATAATTCACCCCTCCACTTT	CASSPRTGEAYNSPLHF
TRBJ2-5	TRBD1	few	TRBV10-2	14	TGCGCCAGCAGTGAACAGGGGCGTAAGGAGACCCAGTACTTC	CASSEQGRKETQYF
TRBJ2-7	TRBD2	many	TRBV29-1	14	TGCAGCGCCCACGACAGCGGGGGGGCGGACGAGCAGTACTTC	CSAHDSGGADEQYF
TRBJ2-3	.	many	TRBV7-2	16	TGTGCCAGCAGCTTCGTCGGGGGCCCACGCACAGATACGCAGTATTTT	CASSFVGGPRTDTQYF
TRBJ2-6	TRBD2	.	TRBV10-3	17	TGTGCCAGCCGCTCTAGCGGGGTGCGATCTGGGGCCAACGTCCTGACTTTC	CASRSSGVRSGANVLTF
TRBJ2-1	.	.	TRBV30	15	TGTGCCTGGAGTGTACTCGGACAGTTCTACAATGAGCAGTTCTTC	CAWSVLGQFYNEQFF
TRBJ1-1	.	few	TRBV24-1	16	TGTGCCACCAGTGATGGGGGGGCTAACAAGAACACTGAAGCTTTCTTT	CATSDGGANKNTEAFF
TRBJ1-2	.	few	TRBV7-3	14	TGTGCCAGCAGCCCGGAAGGGTCTAACTATGGCTACACCTTC	CASSPEGSNYGYTF
TRBJ1-5	.	.	TRBV9	15	TGTGCCAGCAGCCCAAGTGGGGTACCCAATCAGCCCCAGCATTTT	CASSPSGVPNQPQHF
TRBJ2-6	TRBD1	.	TRBV7-3	13	TGTGCCAGCAGCCGGGGACAGGGGAGCGTCCTGACTTTC	CASSRGQGSVLTF
TRBJ2-1	.	few	TRBV28	15	TGTGCCAGCAGGAAACTCAGGGTCTGGACTAATGAGCAGTTCTTC	CASRKLRVWTNEQFF
TRBJ2-7	.	.	TRBV28	16	TGTGCCAGCAGTATGATGGGTCTTAGATCCTACAATGAGCAGTACTTC	CASSMMGLRSYNEQYF
TRBJ2-3	.	.	TRBV19	16	TGTGCCAGTAGTATCGTAGGTTACAGGGGCACAGATACGCAGTATTTT	CASSIVGYRGTDTQYF
TRBJ2-1	.	few	TRBV7-9	13	TGTGCCAGCAGCTTAGGAGGGGATGGTGAGCAGTTCTTC	CASSLGGDGEQFF
TRBJ2-2	.	.	TRBV5-6	15	TGTGCCAGCAGCCCCGGGACATACACTACCGGGGAGCTGTTTTTT	CASSPGTYTTGELFF
TRBJ1-1	.	.	TRBV29-1	9	TGCAGTGAAGGGGAAGAAGCTTTCTTT	CSEGEEAFF
TRBJ2-3	TRBD2	.	TRBV6-2/TRBV6-3	13	TGTGCCAGCAGCCTACTACTAGCGAATACGCAGTATTTT	CASSLLLANTQYF
TRBJ1-6	.	few	TRBV14	15	TGTGCCAGCAGCCAAGAGTTAGGAGCTAATTCACCCCTCCACTTT	CASSQELGANSPLHF
TRBJ1-1	.	few	TRBV12-3/TRBV12-4	15	TGTGCCAGCAGTCCCCGGTTAGTGTTATCCACTGAAGCTTTCTTT	CASSPRLVLSTEAFF
TRBJ2-6	TRBD1	.	TRBV9	19	TGTGCCAACAGCGACCAACAGGGGAAGACTGTCTCTGGGGCCAACGTCCTGACTTTC	CANSDQQGKTVSGANVLTF
TRBJ2-4	TRBD2	.	TRBV5-1	15	TGCGCCAGCAGCTTCGTACCCGGGACTAGCAACATTCAGTACTTC	CASSFVPGTSNIQYF
TRBJ1-2	TRBD1	few	TRBV28	16	TGTGCCAGCAGTTTTTACGGACAGGGCGGTTTCGGGGGCTACACCTTC	CASSFYGQGGFGGYTF
TRBJ2-7	TRBD2	.	TRBV7-2	16	TGTGCCAGCAGCTTAATCCCCCTTAGCGGGGTCCACGAGCAGTACTTC	CASSLIPLSGVHEQYF
TRBJ1-4	.	.	TRBV7-9	14	TGTGCCAGCAGCCTACGGGGAGGGCCCCAAAAACTGTTTTTT	CASSLRGGPQKLFF
TRBJ1-2	.	.	TRBV20-1	14	TGCAGTGCTCTTGACAGGAAGGGGCCCTATGGCTACACCTTC	CSALDRKGPYGYTF
TRBJ2-2	TRBD1	.	TRBV10-3	16	TGTGCCACCGGGGAGCCGGGACAGAGTTTCACCGGGGAGCTGTTTTTT	CATGEPGQSFTGELFF
TRBJ1-5	.	.	TRBV27	15	TGTGCCAGCAAAGTGGCGGGGGTAAGCAATCAGCCCCAGCATTTT	CASKVAGVSNQPQHF
TRBJ2-7	.	.	TRBV5-1	16	TGCGCCAGCAGCTTGTTCCAAGACTCCTCCGCCTACGAGCAGTACTTC	CASSLFQDSSAYEQYF
TRBJ1-4	.	once	TRBV3-1	14	TGTGCCAGCAGCCAAGTGCGGGTTAATGAAAAACTGTTTTTT	CASSQVRVNEKLFF
TRBJ1-2	TRBD1	.	TRBV29-1	13	TGCAGCGCTCAAGGACAGGGGCTTAAAGGCTACACCTTC	CSAQGQGLKGYTF
TRBJ2-7	.	many	TRBV7-6	18	TGTGCCAGCAGCTTACTACCTCAGGTTAGGGGCGCTCCCTACGAGCAGTACTTC	CASSLLPQVRGAPYEQYF
TRBJ1-5	TRBD1	.	TRBV6-6	16	TGTGCCAGCAGCAAGGGACAGCAAAATAGCAATCAGCCCCAGCATTTT	CASSKGQQNSNQPQHF
TRBJ2-5	TRBD1	.	TRBV7-2	16	TGTGCCAGCAGCTTAGAGTCCACAGGGGGTTGGGGGACCCAGTACTTC	CASSLESTGGWGTQYF